This TCR beta chain stems from a study of blood T cell repertoires in COVID-19. Study information: The study drew acute and convalescent COVID-19 samples from the United States, Italy and Spain. Nucleic acid was either cDNA or gDNA, and it came from T cells, B-cell-depleted T cells, or PBMCs.

There are 16 residues in the CDR3. Germline-derived CDR1 and CDR2 are SEHNR and FQNEAQ (reference sequence). V lost 3 bases to trimming and J lost 4 bases, with 17 bases between them. This clone came up once. As handled by the study authors: Amplification of reference gene primers provided the estimated nucleated cell counts. Produced via immunoSEQ multiplex PCR; TCRdb's table is partial and in-frame only. The V and J calls and the clone size are those of that table, but D and trimming were determined from the DNA. The sample lists about 62,000 clones, 70% to 90% occurring once. This chain links TRBV7-9 with TRBJ2-3; perhaps TRBD2 as D (7 bases). This receptor was taken from a man between 70 and 80 years old with acute or convalescent COVID-19. Material: peripheral blood. DNA for the CDR3: TGTGCCAGCAGCTTCATTGCGAGGGGGAGGGCAGATACGCAGTATTTT. Translated: CASSFIARGRADTQYF.